The 10 T cell receptor beta chains below come from one sample, sequenced in a study of blood T cell repertoires in COVID-19. The assay was immunoSEQ multiplex PCR, and TCRdb's table has in-frame clones only and misses some. Of approximately 300,000 clones in the sample, just under 85% were seen once. Sequenced sample: peripheral blood. These receptors were obtained from a woman between 50 and 59 years old with active or convalescent COVID-19.

The rearrangement links TRBV6-1 to TRBJ2-2, with 12 bases fitting TRBD2. Germline CDR1 MNHNS, CDR2 SASEGT. The V segment lost 4 bases and the J segment 6 bases; nucleotides outside the gene matches: 12. The CDR3 extends over 18 amino acids. The CDR3 coding sequence is TGTGCCAGCAGTGCGCTAACTCCGGGACTAGCGGGTCCCGGGGAGCTGTTTTTT. Its translation: CASSALTPGLAGPGELFF.

The chain recombines TRBV3-1 (or the pseudogene TRBV3-2) with TRBJ2-3, with 9 bases identical to TRBD2. Germline loops: CDR1 LGHDT, CDR2 YNNKEL (reference sequence). The length of the CDR3 is 17 residues. V was pared by 4 bases and J by 4 bases, with 12 bases of the junction left unmatched. The DNA for the CDR3 is TGTGCCAGCAGCCCCCTCGGGGGCGGGAGGGGTCCAGATACGCAGTATTTT. It translates to CASSPLGGGRGPDTQYF.

The V gene is TRBV24-1, the J gene TRBJ2-1; 7 nucleotides agree with TRBD1. Germline V gene sequence: CDR1 KGHDR, CDR2 SFDVKD. The V and J ends lost 4 bases and 9 bases, in that order; junction bases with no gene match: 8. The CDR3 sequence is 14 residues long. CDR3 sequence (DNA): TGTGCCACCAGTGACAGCACAGGGGTGGGTGAGCAGTTCTTC. This gives the protein CATSDSTGVGEQFF.

The chain recombines TRBV7-9 with TRBJ1-1, with D unresolved. CDR1 is SEHNR, CDR2 FQNEAQ, per germline (reference sequence). This CDR3 is 19 amino acids long. The V end lost 1 base, the J end lost 3 bases, and 24 bases lay between the germline ends. The CDR3 coding sequence is TGTGCCAGCAGCTTAGTCGGCGCTACTTCCGGGATGAAGGACACTGAAGCTTTCTTT. Its protein product is CASSLVGATSGMKDTEAFF.

This rearrangement joins TRBV4-1 to TRBJ2-5, with 8 bases aligning to TRBD2. The V segment lost 4 bases and the J segment 4 bases; nucleotides outside the gene matches: 11. Per the germline V gene, CDR1 is MGHRA and CDR2 is YSYEKL. The CDR3 contains 16 residues. This CDR3 reads CASSPGVAGGGETQYF. CDR3 bases: TGCGCCAGCAGCCCCGGGGTTGCGGGAGGAGGAGAGACCCAGTACTTC.

The gene calls are TRBV10-3 and TRBJ2-3; 8 bases align to TRBD2. In germline, CDR1 is ENHRY, CDR2 SYGVKD. V shed 6 bases and J 0 bases; nucleotides not matched to a gene: 8. The CDR3 runs to 16 residues. The CDR3 DNA reads as TGTGCCATCAGCGTGATACTAGCGGCTAGCACAGATACGCAGTATTTT. It is translated as CAISVILAASTDTQYF.

The DNA for the CDR3 is TGTGCCAGCAGTAGGACAGCGAGGGCCCATCAGCCCCAGCATTTT. Its translation is CASSRTARAHQPQHF. V gene TRBV28 combines with J gene TRBJ1-5, with a weak D call TRBD1 (6 bases). Germline values: CDR1 MDHEN, CDR2 SYDVKM. The CDR3 spans 15 residues. Trimming shortened V by 5 bases and J by 5 bases, and 16 bases separated the two germline ends.

The chain couples TRBV3-1 (or the pseudogene TRBV3-2) to TRBJ1-2; D possibly corresponds to TRBD1 (6 bases). The V end lost 0 bases, the J end lost 4 bases, and 12 bases lay between the germline ends. This CDR3 comprises 15 residues. Looked up from germline, CDR1 is LGHDT and CDR2 is YNNKEL (reference sequence). CDR3 DNA: TGTGCCAGCAGCCAAGAAGGCCAGGGGCCCTATGGCTACACCTTC. It specifies CASSQEGQGPYGYTF.

The CDR3 DNA reads as TGTGCCAGCAGCTTGGAAGCGGGAGAGGCACAGGGAGATACGCAGTATTTT. Protein sequence: CASSLEAGEAQGDTQYF. The chain employs TRBV5-4 and TRBJ2-3; 8 bases fit TRBD2. CDR3 length equals 17 residues. Trimming removed 0 bases from V and 5 bases from J; junction bases left unmatched: 11. Germline values: CDR1 SGHNT, CDR2 YYREEE (reference sequence).

This rearrangement joins TRBV28 to TRBJ2-7, with D perhaps TRBD1 (5 bases). Germline lookup yields CDR1 MDHEN and CDR2 SYDVKM. This CDR3 region has 14 residues. V was trimmed by 2 bases and J by 1 base, leaving 9 bases between them. The CDR3: CASSLQGTSYEQYF. The CDR3 coding sequence is TGTGCCAGCAGTTTACAGGGCACGTCCTACGAGCAGTACTTC.